These 24 T cell receptor beta chains were all obtained from the same sample, sequenced in a study of cytomegalovirus exposure and HLA in healthy donors. 13 Jbeta primers and 60 Vbeta primers were used for the PCR. Assay: immunoSEQ multiplex PCR; the TCRdb copy retains only in-frame clones and omits some. This table holds under 110,000 clones, 76% found once. The sample consisted of PBMCs. These receptors all come from a man in his forties in good health and CMV-seronegative.

V and J are TRBV28 and TRBJ1-2, with 9 positions matching TRBD1. Germline lookup yields CDR1 MDHEN and CDR2 SYDVKM. V was clipped by 3 bases and J by 3 bases; unmatched bases: 5. The CDR3 has 15 residues. The CDR3 region has the DNA TGTGCCAGCAGTTTCCCGGGACAGGGCCACTATGGCTACACCTTC. Protein sequence: CASSFPGQGHYGYTF.

The gene calls are TRBV18 and TRBJ2-3; tentatively, D is TRBD1 (7 bases). Between the trimmed V and J ends, which lost 6 bases and 0 bases, there was a span of 13 bases. The CDR3 consists of 15 residues. Looked up from germline, CDR1 is KGHSH and CDR2 is LQKENI. The chain's CDR3 is CASSEQGTSTDTQYF. The DNA of the CDR3 is TGTGCCAGCTCCGAACAGGGGACTAGCACAGATACGCAGTATTTT.

V gene TRBV14 combines with J gene TRBJ2-5; D may be TRBD1 (6 bases). V was trimmed by 0 bases and J by 11 bases, leaving 13 bases between them. The length of the CDR3 is 13 residues. Germline assignment: CDR1 SGHDN and CDR2 FVKESK. The CDR3 reads CASSQDRQGQQYF. The CDR3 DNA is TGTGCCAGCAGCCAAGATAGGCAGGGGCAGCAGTACTTC. The full variable domain, in which reference TRBV14 and TRBJ2-5 provide the parts outside the CDR3, is EAGVTQFPSHSVIEKGQTVTLRCDPISGHDNLYWYRRVMGKEIKFLLHFVKESKQDESGMPNNRFLAERTGGTYSTLKVQPAELEDSGVYFCASSQDRQGQQYFGPGTRLLVL.

The rearrangement joins TRBV27 to TRBJ1-2, with D maybe TRBD1 (5 bases). CDR1 is MNHEY and CDR2 is SMNVEV in the germline V gene (reference sequence). This CDR3 contains 14 residues. The V gene lost 8 bases and the J gene lost 0 bases, with 13 bases spanning the gap. The CDR3 is CASARQTANYGYTF. CDR3 sequence (DNA): TGTGCCAGCGCCCGACAGACTGCTAACTATGGCTACACCTTC.

This rearrangement joins TRBV7-9 to TRBJ1-2; no reliable D call. Germline values: CDR1 SEHNR, CDR2 FQNEAQ (reference sequence). Trimming took 5 bases from V and 3 from J, leaving 16 bases between them. The CDR3 loop spans 15 amino acids. This CDR3 is CASSPGRYNDYGYTF. The DNA for the CDR3 is TGTGCCAGCAGCCCCGGGAGGTACAACGACTATGGCTACACCTTC.

The chain is built from TRBV2 and TRBJ2-3; a weak D match, TRBD2 (7 bases). V was shortened by 0 bases and J by 3 bases, with 10 bases between the two germline ends. Germline V CDR1 and CDR2: SNHLY, FYNNEI. This CDR3 has 15 residues. CDR3 region: CASSEAGGLTDTQYF. The CDR3 DNA follows: TGTGCCAGCAGTGAAGCGGGGGGGCTGACAGATACGCAGTATTTT.

The V call is TRBV18, the J call TRBJ2-2; the D gene is possibly TRBD1 (6 bases). Germline CDR1 KGHSH, CDR2 LQKENI. CDR3 length equals 15 residues. V was cut by 3 bases and J by 2 bases, with 10 bases left in between. CDR3 sequence reads: CASSPPGQNTGELFF. The DNA of the CDR3 is TGTGCCAGCTCACCCCCGGGACAAAACACCGGGGAGCTGTTTTTT.

The chain has TRBV28 and TRBJ1-2, with 8 bases that match TRBD1. V shed 1 base and J 2 bases; nucleotides not matched to a gene: 3. There are 15 residues in the CDR3. Per germline, CDR1 MDHEN and CDR2 SYDVKM. The CDR3 region is CASSLFGQGNYGYTF. CDR3 bases: TGTGCCAGCAGTTTATTTGGACAGGGAAACTATGGCTACACCTTC.

The DNA for the CDR3 is TGTGCCAGCAGTGGGGACACTGCTGAAGCTTTCTTT. Encoded protein: CASSGDTAEAFF. The V and J genes are TRBV2 and TRBJ1-1, with a tentative D call TRBD1 (6 bases). CDR1 and CDR2 from the germline V gene are SNHLY and FYNNEI. Between the trimmed V and J ends, which lost 4 bases and 6 bases, there was a span of 9 bases. This CDR3 is built from 12 residues.

The J gene is TRBJ1-2, the V gene TRBV6-5; TRBD1 matches at 9 bases. V trimming: 6 bases; J trimming: 8 bases; junction bases outside the gene matches: 10. CDR3 size: 14 residues. CDR1 and CDR2 (germline): MNHEY, SVGAGI. CDR3: CASRLRDRVWGYTF. As DNA, the CDR3 is TGTGCCAGCAGGCTCCGGGACAGGGTGTGGGGCTACACCTTC.

The chain uses TRBV5-5 and TRBJ2-4; 8 bases match TRBD2. Germline-derived CDR1 and CDR2 are SGHKS and YYEKEE (reference sequence). Losses at the gene ends were 4 bases for V and 8 bases for J; bases not matched to a gene: 5. The CDR3 has 13 residues. The CDR3 DNA sequence: TGTGCCAGCAGCCCGGGGGGGTGGGACATTCAGTACTTC. The encoded protein is CASSPGGWDIQYF.

The rearrangement uses TRBV30 and TRBJ2-7, with 10 bases matching TRBD2. Germline loops: CDR1 GTSNPN, CDR2 SVGIG (reference sequence). The CDR3 spans 16 residues. Germline trimming cut 1 base from V and 4 bases from J; bases unmatched to any gene: 10. CDR3 coding DNA: TGTGCCTGGAGTGGCGCTTTAGCGGGGGGTGGGTACGAGCAGTACTTC. Translating it yields CAWSGALAGGGYEQYF.

This clone was counted a few times. The CDR3 DNA reads TGTGCCAGCAGCTTGGGTCTCGCGGGGGCGAACACCGGGGAGCTGTTTTTT. It translates to CASSLGLAGANTGELFF. This chain connects TRBV5-4 to TRBJ2-2; 7 bases are a match to TRBD2. V trimming: 0 bases; J trimming: 0 bases; junction bases outside the gene matches: 5. The CDR3 loop spans 17 amino acids. Per the germline V gene, CDR1 is SGHNT and CDR2 is YYREEE (reference sequence).

The chain employs TRBV7-6 and TRBJ1-1; 8 bases agree with TRBD1. V was pared by 8 bases and J by 7 bases, with 9 bases of the junction left unmatched. The CDR3 contains 13 residues. The germline gives CDR1 SGHVS, CDR2 FNYEAQ. The chain's CDR3 is CASGGRGRGEAFF. The DNA of the CDR3 is TGTGCCAGCGGAGGCAGGGGGCGAGGTGAAGCTTTCTTT.

The rearrangement joins TRBV9 to TRBJ2-3, with 8 bases aligning to TRBD2. Trimming removed 4 bases from V and 3 bases from J; junction bases left unmatched: 7. Germline V CDR1 and CDR2: SGDLS, YYNGEE. The CDR3 consists of 15 residues. The chain's CDR3 is CASSPQVAGTDTQYF. CDR3 bases: TGTGCCAGCAGCCCCCAGGTAGCGGGGACAGATACGCAGTATTTT.

This clone was counted a few times. The V call is TRBV9, the J call TRBJ2-5, with 11 nucleotides matching TRBD1. V lost 3 bases and J lost 4; bases outside the gene matches: 8. Germline values: CDR1 SGDLS, CDR2 YYNGEE. The CDR3 length is 16 residues. In DNA form, the CDR3 reads TGTGCCAGCAGCGGGGGTCTGGGGACAGGGGGAGAGACCCAGTACTTC. The encoded protein is CASSGGLGTGGETQYF.

This clone was detected once. V gene TRBV7-9 combines with J gene TRBJ1-4; D gene ambiguous. V was pared by 1 base and J by 4 bases, with 7 bases between. This CDR3 region has 14 residues. CDR1 and CDR2 (germline): SEHNR, FQNEAQ (reference sequence). CDR3 bases: TGTGCCAGCAGCTTAGGGCAGATTAATGAAAAACTGTTTTTT. This gives the protein CASSLGQINEKLFF.

CDR3 protein: CASSSGAPNEKLFF. CDR3 nucleotide sequence: TGTGCCAGCAGCTCAGGGGCCCCCAATGAAAAACTGTTTTTT. This chain links TRBV5-4 with TRBJ1-4, with D perhaps matching TRBD1 (6 bases). V dropped 3 bases and J dropped 5 bases, with 11 bases sitting between them. Looked up from germline, CDR1 is SGHNT and CDR2 is YYREEE (reference sequence). The length of the CDR3 is 14 residues. Full variable domain (missing parts from reference TRBV5-4 and TRBJ1-4): ETGVTQSPTHLIKTRGQQVTLRCSSQSGHNTVSWYQQALGQGPQFIFQYYREEENGRGNFPPRFSGLQFPNYSSELNVNALELDDSALYLCASSSGAPNEKLFFGSGTQLSVL.

This clone was counted a few times. The J gene is TRBJ1-1, the V gene TRBV10-3; 8 bases are shared with TRBD1. The germline V gene has CDR1 ENHRY and CDR2 SYGVKD. The CDR3 extends over 14 amino acids. The V segment lost 8 bases and the J segment 4 bases; nucleotides outside the gene matches: 9. CDR3 sequence reads: CAIQGAGGFTEAFF. CDR3 coding DNA: TGTGCCATCCAGGGGGCAGGGGGCTTCACTGAAGCTTTCTTT.

The chain carries TRBV5-6 and TRBJ2-1, with D maybe TRBD2 (6 bases). CDR1 and CDR2 from the germline V gene are SGHDT and YYEEEE. This CDR3 has 13 residues. V shed 4 bases and J shed 10 bases, with 15 bases lying between them. The CDR3 loop reads CASSPRRSGEQFF. DNA of the CDR3: TGTGCCAGCAGCCCCCGCCGTAGCGGCGAGCAGTTCTTC.

Details on this clone: An end of the junction differs from the germline gene, which may be a read error. The chain employs TRBV7-6 and TRBJ2-7; TRBD1 aligns across 7 bases. CDR3 size: 14 residues. Germline loops: CDR1 SGHVS, CDR2 FNYEAQ. This CDR3 is CASSNPGQAYGQYF. The CDR3, as DNA: TGTGCCAGCAGCAACCCCGGACAGGCGTACGGGCAGTACTTC.

The rearrangement uses TRBV5-5 and TRBJ2-3, with D uncertain. The CDR3 consists of 12 residues. Germline V gene lookup returns CDR1 SGHKS and CDR2 YYEKEE (reference sequence). Trimming took off 0 bases at V and 5 bases at J, with 4 bases between the two ends. The DNA of the CDR3 is TGTGCCAGCAGCTTGGCGGGAGATACGCAGTATTTT. Translation gives CASSLAGDTQYF.

V usage is TRBV2 and J usage is TRBJ1-5, with unresolved D. CDR1 and CDR2 from the germline V gene are SNHLY and FYNNEI. The CDR3 has 14 residues. With 4 bases removed from V and 2 bases from J, the gap between germline ends came to 9 bases. The CDR3 nucleotides read TGTGCCAGCAGTGCGCCGGGAGGCAATCAGCCCCAGCATTTT. Translation: CASSAPGGNQPQHF.

This chain connects TRBV28 to TRBJ1-4; unclear D gene. Trimming left V 8 bases short and J 7 bases short, with 17 bases between. This CDR3 comprises 14 residues. CDR1 and CDR2 from the germline V gene are MDHEN and SYDVKM. The CDR3 spells CASGVPEFSEKLFF. The CDR3 region has the DNA TGTGCCAGCGGAGTCCCAGAGTTCTCTGAAAAACTGTTTTTT.